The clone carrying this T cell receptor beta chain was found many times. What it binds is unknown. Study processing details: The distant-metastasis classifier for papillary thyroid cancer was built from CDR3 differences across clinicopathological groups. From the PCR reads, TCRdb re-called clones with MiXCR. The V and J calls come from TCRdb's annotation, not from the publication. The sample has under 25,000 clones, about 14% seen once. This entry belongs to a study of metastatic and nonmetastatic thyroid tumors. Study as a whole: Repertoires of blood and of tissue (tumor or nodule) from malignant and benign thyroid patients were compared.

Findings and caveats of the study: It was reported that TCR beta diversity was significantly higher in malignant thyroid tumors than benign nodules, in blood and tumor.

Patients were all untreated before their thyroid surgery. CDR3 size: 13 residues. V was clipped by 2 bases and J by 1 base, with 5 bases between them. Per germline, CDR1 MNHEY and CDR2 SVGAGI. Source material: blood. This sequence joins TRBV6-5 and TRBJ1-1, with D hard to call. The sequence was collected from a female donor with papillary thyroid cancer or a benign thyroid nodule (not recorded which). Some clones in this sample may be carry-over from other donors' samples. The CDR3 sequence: CASSYLENTEAFF. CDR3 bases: TGTGCCAGCAGTTACCTGGAGAACACTGAAGCTTTCTTT.